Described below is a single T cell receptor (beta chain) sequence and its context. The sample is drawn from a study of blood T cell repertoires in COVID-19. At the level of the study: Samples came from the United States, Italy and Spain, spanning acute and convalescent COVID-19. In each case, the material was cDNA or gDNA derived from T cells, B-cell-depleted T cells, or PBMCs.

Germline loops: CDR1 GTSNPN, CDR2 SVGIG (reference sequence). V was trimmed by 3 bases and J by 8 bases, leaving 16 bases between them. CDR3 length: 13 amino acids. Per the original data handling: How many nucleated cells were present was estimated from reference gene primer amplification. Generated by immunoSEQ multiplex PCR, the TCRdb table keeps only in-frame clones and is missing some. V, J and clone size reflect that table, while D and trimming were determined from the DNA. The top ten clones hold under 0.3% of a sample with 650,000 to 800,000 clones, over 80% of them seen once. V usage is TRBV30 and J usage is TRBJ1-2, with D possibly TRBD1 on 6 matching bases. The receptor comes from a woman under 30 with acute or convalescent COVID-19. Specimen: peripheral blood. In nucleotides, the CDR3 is TGTGCCTGGAGGCCGAGGGGGACGGAAGGCTACACCTTC. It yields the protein CAWRPRGTEGYTF.